These T cell receptor beta chains were read from a single sample in a study of CD8 T cells in ankylosing spondylitis. TCRdb recomputed calls from the 5' RACE reads with MiXCR, one row per CDR3 protein. Here the sample spans under 300,000 distinct CDR3 sequences, roughly 10% being singletons. Sequencing was performed on blood, either unsorted or a sorted T cell fraction (not recorded which). These TCRs come from a male donor with ankylosing spondylitis or in good health (not recorded which). CDR3s include the opening cysteine and the closing phenylalanine or tryptophan. D genes are given only for firm matches. Size values are once, few and many counts, or a class for expanded clones, and some rows have none.

V,size,J,D,CDR3,DNA
TRBV6-1,many,TRBJ1-1,-,CASSGRGEWNTEAFF,TGTGCCAGCAGCGGGAGAGGGGAGTGGAACACTGAAGCTTTCTTT
TRBV7-3,-,TRBJ1-2,-,CASSSTGSGGYTF,TGTGCCAGCAGCTCCACGGGGAGCGGGGGCTACACCTTC
TRBV20-1,many,TRBJ1-6,-,CSARRDFWDSPLHF,TGCAGTGCACGCCGGGACTTCTGGGATTCACCCCTCCACTTT
TRBV5-1,many,TRBJ2-1,TRBD2,CASSDQTSGSTEQFF,TGCGCCAGCAGCGACCAGACTAGCGGAAGCACTGAGCAGTTCTTC
TRBV5-1,few,TRBJ2-2,TRBD2,CASSLEASGGPTGELFF,TGCGCCAGCAGCTTGGAGGCTAGCGGGGGGCCCACCGGGGAGCTGTTTTTT
TRBV18,-,TRBJ2-7,-,CASSPDYEQYF,TGTGCCAGCTCACCAGACTACGAGCAGTACTTC
TRBV10-3,many,TRBJ2-1,-,CAISESPTSSNEQFF,TGTGCCATCAGTGAGTCCCCGACTTCCAGCAATGAGCAGTTCTTC
TRBV29-1,many,TRBJ2-3,TRBD2,CSVEYPSGDTQYF,TGCAGCGTTGAGTATCCTAGCGGAGATACGCAGTATTTT
TRBV7-2,-,TRBJ2-5,TRBD2,CASSLQRSSGSKTQYF,TGTGCCAGCAGCTTGCAGAGGAGTAGCGGGAGCAAGACCCAGTACTTC
TRBV11-1,-,TRBJ2-3,-,CASSFDSGAGTGTQYF,TGTGCCAGCAGCTTCGATTCGGGAGCAGGAACTGGCACGCAGTATTTT
TRBV28,few,TRBJ2-7,-,CASSPGLPPYEQYF,TGTGCCAGCAGCCCCGGACTACCCCCCTACGAGCAGTACTTC
TRBV10-3,many,TRBJ2-7,TRBD1,CAISEWGTVSSYEQYF,TGTGCCATCAGTGAGTGGGGGACAGTGAGCTCCTACGAGCAGTACTTC
TRBV29-1,many,TRBJ2-2,-,CSVEGRRGGELFF,TGCAGCGTTGAAGGGCGGAGGGGTGGGGAGCTGTTTTTT
TRBV5-1,many,TRBJ1-1,-,CASSLSSLPTEAFF,TGCGCCAGCAGCTTATCTTCCCTGCCCACTGAAGCTTTCTTT
TRBV7-3,few,TRBJ2-1,-,CASSLRSHTNEQFF,TGTGCCAGCAGCTTGCGATCCCACACCAATGAGCAGTTCTTC
TRBV18,-,TRBJ1-4,-,CASSPGRNEKLFF,TGTGCCAGCTCACCAGGACGTAATGAAAAACTGTTTTTT
TRBV27,few,TRBJ2-1,TRBD2,CASSSAGEGNEQFF,TGTGCCAGCAGTTCCGCGGGAGAAGGCAATGAGCAGTTCTTC
TRBV3-1,many,TRBJ1-2,TRBD1,CASSLRQGVWGYTF,TGTGCCAGCAGCCTCCGACAGGGGGTATGGGGCTACACCTTC
TRBV18,-,TRBJ2-3,-,CASSLDFGSADTQYF,TGTGCCAGCTCACTTGACTTTGGGAGCGCGGATACGCAGTATTTT
TRBV5-1,many,TRBJ2-3,-,CASSPRGEGFGDTQYF,TGCGCCAGCAGCCCCCGGGGTGAAGGGTTCGGAGATACGCAGTATTTT
TRBV29-1,many,TRBJ2-1,TRBD2,CSVPRTSVEYNEQFF,TGCAGCGTCCCTAGGACTAGCGTGGAATACAATGAGCAGTTCTTC
TRBV6-4,many,TRBJ2-3,-,CASSGGGATDTQYF,TGTGCCAGCAGTGGTGGGGGGGCCACAGATACGCAGTATTTT
TRBV28,many,TRBJ1-2,TRBD1,CASSYSGGAGYTF,TGTGCCAGCAGTTACTCAGGGGGCGCGGGCTACACCTTC
TRBV29-1,-,TRBJ2-3,-,CSVGGRNTDTQYF,TGCAGCGTTGGAGGCAGGAACACAGATACGCAGTATTTT
TRBV5-1,few,TRBJ2-5,-,CASSLTRGETQYF,TGCGCCAGCAGCTTGACTAGGGGAGAGACCCAGTACTTC
TRBV7-3,-,TRBJ1-3,-,CASSFRDDPGNTIYF,TGTGCCAGCAGCTTCCGGGACGATCCTGGAAACACCATATATTTT
TRBV20-1,many,TRBJ2-1,-,CSAPVPLANEQFF,TGCAGTGCTCCCGTCCCCCTCGCCAATGAGCAGTTCTTC
TRBV7-3,many,TRBJ1-5,TRBD1,CASSSRPQGQGDQPQHF,TGTGCCAGCAGTTCGCGACCCCAGGGACAGGGAGATCAGCCCCAGCATTTT
TRBV5-1,many,TRBJ1-2,-,CASSLRVFQGPYGYTF,TGCGCCAGCAGCCTGAGGGTTTTCCAGGGCCCCTATGGCTACACCTTC
TRBV12-3/TRBV12-4,many,TRBJ2-5,-,CASSSSYGTDQETQYF,TGTGCCAGCAGTTCTAGTTACGGGACGGACCAAGAGACCCAGTACTTC